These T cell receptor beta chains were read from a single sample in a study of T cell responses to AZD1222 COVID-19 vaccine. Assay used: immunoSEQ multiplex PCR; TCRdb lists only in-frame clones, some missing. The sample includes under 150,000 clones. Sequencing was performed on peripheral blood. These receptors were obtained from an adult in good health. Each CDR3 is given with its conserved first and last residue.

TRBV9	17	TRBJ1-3	CASSPFPRDSPGNTIYF
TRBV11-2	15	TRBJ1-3	CASSLVGGLGNTIYF
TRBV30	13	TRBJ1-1	CAWEDRGFTEAFF
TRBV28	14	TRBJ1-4	CASSFGGGREKLFF
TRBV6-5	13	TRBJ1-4	CASSLSLDAKLFF
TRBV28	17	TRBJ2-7	CASSFQLLAGGSYEQYF
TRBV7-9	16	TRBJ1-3	CASSAGQGVRGNTIYF
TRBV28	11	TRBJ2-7	CASSALYEQYF
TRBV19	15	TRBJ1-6	CASTTGQGNNSPLHF
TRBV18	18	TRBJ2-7	CASSPQGTSGGSSYEQYF
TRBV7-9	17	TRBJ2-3	CASSPGLAGGRVDTQYF
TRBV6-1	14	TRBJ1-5	CASSEVWSNQPQHF
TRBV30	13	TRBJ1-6	CALAGTVNSPLHF
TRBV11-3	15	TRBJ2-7	CASSLDPVPFYEQYF
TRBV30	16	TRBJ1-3	CAWSPGGVGSGNTIYF
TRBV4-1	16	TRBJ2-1	CASSQHGQGGHNEQFF
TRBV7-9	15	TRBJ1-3	CASSTGTGSGNTIYF
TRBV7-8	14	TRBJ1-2	CASSLTRGYGGYTF
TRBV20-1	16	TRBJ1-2	CSASVGRGGGNYGYTF
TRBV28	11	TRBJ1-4	CASSSNEKLFF
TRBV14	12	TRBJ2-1	CASSQRRVEQFF
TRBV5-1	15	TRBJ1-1	CASSADAVLSTEAFF
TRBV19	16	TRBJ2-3	CASSIDRPGGTDTQYF